These 22 T cell receptor beta chains came from one sample sequenced in a study of blood T cell repertoires in COVID-19. Sequencing was performed with immunoSEQ multiplex PCR; in TCRdb, only in-frame clones are kept and a portion is missing. The top ten hold around 12% of the sample, which has approximately 280,000 clones, around 91% seen once. The sample consisted of peripheral blood. These receptors were obtained from an older woman with acute or convalescent COVID-19.

The chain employs TRBV6-1 and TRBJ1-3, with unresolved D. V lost 3 bases, J lost 8 bases, and 8 bases lay in between. This CDR3 has 12 amino acids. The germline CDR1 and CDR2 sequences are MNHNS and SASEGT. CDR3 loop: CASSDHADTIYF. In DNA, the CDR3 is TGTGCCAGCAGTGATCACGCGGACACCATATATTTT.

The rearrangement links TRBV6-5 to TRBJ1-1, with a tentative D call TRBD1 (6 bases). Germline V CDR1 and CDR2: MNHEY, SVGAGI. The CDR3 runs 13 residues. The V end lost 6 bases, the J end lost 11 bases, and 19 bases lay between the germline ends. CDR3 sequence: CASSQTLQGRAFF. CDR3 nucleotides: TGTGCCAGCAGCCAGACCTTACAGGGTAGGGCTTTCTTT.

Turning to this clone: The conserved phenylalanine or tryptophan normally closing the CDR3 is absent here, so this likely arose from a read error. The limits of the CDR3 on the DNA are not certain, so only TCRdb's listed CDR3 is given. V usage is TRBV28 and J usage is TRBJ2-4; the tabulated D call, TRBD2, remains unverified against the DNA. The CDR3 is 8 residues long, ends included. Germline CDR1 is MDHEN and CDR2 is SYDVKM. CDR3 sequence: CASSYRDS.

The rearrangement uses TRBV11-3 and TRBJ2-2; 9 nucleotides line up with TRBD2. This CDR3 has 13 amino acids. Germline assignment: CDR1 SGHNT and CDR2 YENEEA. V trimming: 8 bases; J trimming: 6 bases; junction bases outside the gene matches: 4. This CDR3 reads CASSTSGPGELFF. CDR3 DNA sequence: TGTGCCAGCTCGACTAGCGGCCCCGGGGAGCTGTTTTTT.

The chain carries TRBV19 and TRBJ2-7; TRBD2 might be the D (6 bases). The CDR3 is 15 residues long. Trimming cost V 5 bases and J 4 bases, with 18 bases left between them. The V gene's germline CDR1 is LNHDA and CDR2 SQIVND (reference sequence). The CDR3 loop is CASSGGLRNAYEQYF. The CDR3 nucleotides read TGTGCCAGTAGTGGGGGACTCAGAAATGCGTACGAGCAGTACTTC.

This chain links TRBV7-6 with TRBJ2-3; D remains ambiguous. This CDR3 comprises 13 residues. Trimming took off 5 bases at V and 4 bases at J, with 10 bases between the two ends. Germline loops: CDR1 SGHVS, CDR2 FNYEAQ. CDR3 coding DNA: TGTGCCAGCAGCCCCGTAGAGTCAGATACGCAGTATTTT. Amino acids: CASSPVESDTQYF. Together with reference TRBV7-6 and TRBJ2-3, the CDR3 gives the full variable domain: GAGVSQSPRYKVTKRGQDVALRCDPISGHVSLYWYRQALGQGPEFLTYFNYEAQQDKSGLPNDRFSAERPEGSISTLTIQRTEQRDSAMYRCASSPVESDTQYFGPGTRLTVL.

The chain recombines TRBV7-6 with TRBJ2-2; possible D gene TRBD2, 6 bases. Trimming removed 7 bases from V and 1 base from J, with 10 bases in between. The CDR3 covers 14 residues. Looked up from germline, CDR1 is SGHVS and CDR2 is FNYEAQ. The chain's CDR3 is CASKVGGNTGELFF. The CDR3 DNA reads as TGTGCCAGCAAGGTCGGGGGGAACACCGGGGAGCTGTTTTTT.

V gene TRBV18 combines with J gene TRBJ1-3, with D possibly matching TRBD1 (6 bases). The V end was cut by 1 base, the J end by 0 bases, with 16 bases between. CDR3 length: 18 amino acids. The germline CDR1 and CDR2 sequences are KGHSH and LQKENI. The DNA of the CDR3 is TGTGCCAGCTCACCACAGGACAGAGCACCCTCCTCTGGAAACACCATATATTTT. Translated: CASSPQDRAPSSGNTIYF.

The chain carries TRBV18 and TRBJ2-1; 7 bases line up with TRBD1. Germline V gives CDR1 KGHSH, CDR2 LQKENI. V was clipped by 6 bases and J by 3 bases; unmatched bases: 8. The CDR3 contains 15 residues. CDR3 residues: CASSLTRTGYNEQFF. DNA of the CDR3: TGTGCCAGCTCCCTAACTAGGACAGGCTACAATGAGCAGTTCTTC.

The chain has TRBV18 and TRBJ1-5; no firm D call. Deletions cut 4 bases from V and 8 bases from J, with 12 bases between. Per the germline V gene, CDR1 is KGHSH and CDR2 is LQKENI. The CDR3 runs to 13 residues. The CDR3 bases are TGTGCCAGCTCACGACGGCCCGGGGAGCCCCAGCATTTT. This translates into CASSRRPGEPQHF. Together with reference TRBV18 and TRBJ1-5, the CDR3 gives the full variable domain: NAGVMQNPRHLVRRRGQEARLRCSPMKGHSHVYWYRQLPEEGLKFMVYLQKENIIDESGMPKERFSAEFPKEGPSILRIQQVVRGDSAAYFCASSRRPGEPQHFGDGTRLSIL.

This sequence joins TRBV6-5 and TRBJ1-6, with D unclear. The CDR3 sequence is 14 residues long. Germline V gene data show CDR1 as MNHEY and CDR2 as SVGAGI. Between the trimmed V and J ends, which lost 7 bases and 7 bases, there was a span of 14 bases. The CDR3 bases are TGTGCCAGCACCCTTACCGGAGTAAATTCACCCCTCCACTTT. It encodes CASTLTGVNSPLHF.

V and J are TRBV7-2 and TRBJ1-4, with D unclear. The germline CDR1 and CDR2 sequences are SGHTA and FQGNSA. The CDR3 covers 15 residues. The V end was cut by 1 base, the J end by 2 bases, with 8 bases between. The CDR3 spells CASSLVPATNEKLFF. The CDR3 DNA follows: TGTGCCAGCAGCTTAGTTCCCGCGACTAATGAAAAACTGTTTTTT.

This clone was observed a single time. The V call is TRBV4-2, the J call TRBJ1-3, with TRBD1 as a possible D gene (6 bases). Germline values: CDR1 LGHNA, CDR2 YNFKEQ. This CDR3 spans 18 amino acids. Deletions cut 1 base from V and 1 base from J, with 17 bases between. DNA of the CDR3: TGTGCCAGCAGCCAAGCGAGCCGCTTTCAGGGGTCTGGAAACACCATATATTTT. This codes for CASSQASRFQGSGNTIYF.

The chain employs TRBV9 and TRBJ2-1, with D perhaps TRBD1 (6 bases). Trimming left V 0 bases short and J 3 bases short, with 13 bases between. This CDR3 comprises 16 residues. Germline V gene lookup returns CDR1 SGDLS and CDR2 YYNGEE. The CDR3 protein is CASSVEGRGGYNEQFF. CDR3 in DNA: TGTGCCAGCAGCGTAGAGGGCAGGGGCGGCTACAATGAGCAGTTCTTC. Full variable domain (outside the CDR3, taken from reference TRBV9 and TRBJ2-1): DSGVTQTPKHLITATGQRVTLRCSPRSGDLSVYWYQQSLDQGLQFLIQYYNGEERAKGNILERFSAQQFPDLHSELNLSSLELGDSALYFCASSVEGRGGYNEQFFGPGTRLTVL.

This clone showed up just a few times. The chain carries TRBV27 and TRBJ1-4, with D uncertain. CDR1 and CDR2 from the germline V gene are MNHEY and SMNVEV (reference sequence). V lost 3 bases, J lost 8 bases, and 13 bases lay in between. This CDR3 comprises 14 residues. CDR3 in DNA: TGTGCCAGCAGTTTTGGGCAGAACCCAGAAAAACTGTTTTTT. Translating gives CASSFGQNPEKLFF.

This clone is a singleton in its sample. The chain links TRBV29-1 to TRBJ1-3; 7 bases agree with TRBD1. V was pared by 6 bases and J by 0 bases, with 2 bases of the junction left unmatched. CDR1 and CDR2 (germline): SQVTM, ANQGSEA. The CDR3 is made up of 13 amino acids. Here the CDR3 reads CSVTGPSGNTIYF. In DNA form, the CDR3 reads TGCAGCGTGACAGGGCCCTCTGGAAACACCATATATTTT.

The rearrangement uses TRBV5-4 and TRBJ2-7; 9 nucleotides match TRBD2. CDR1 and CDR2 from the germline V gene are SGHNT and YYREEE (reference sequence). J was trimmed by 2 bases and V by 4 bases; bases with no gene match: 7. The CDR3 loop spans 15 amino acids. The CDR3 DNA reads as TGTGCCAGCAGCCCCGGACTAGCGCGAACCTACGAGCAGTACTTC. It yields the protein CASSPGLARTYEQYF.

The rearrangement joins TRBV9 to TRBJ1-3; 8 nucleotides align to TRBD1. J gave up 5 bases and V 0 bases, and 10 bases lay outside the gene matches. The CDR3 extends over 17 amino acids. CDR1 and CDR2 from the germline V gene are SGDLS and YYNGEE. As DNA, the CDR3 is TGTGCCAGCAGCGTAGAGGAGACAGGGGACGGAAGAAACACCATATATTTT. Its translation is CASSVEETGDGRNTIYF.

V is TRBV2 and J is TRBJ1-4; no clear D. The CDR3 consists of 11 residues. Germline V gives CDR1 SNHLY, CDR2 FYNNEI. Trimming cost V 7 bases and J 6 bases, with 6 bases left between them. CDR3 nucleotide sequence: TGTGCCAGCACCCAATATGAAAAACTGTTTTTT. It translates to CASTQYEKLFF.

The chain joins TRBV29-1 to TRBJ1-2; TRBD1 matches at 7 bases. Losses at the gene ends were 6 bases for V and 12 bases for J; bases not matched to a gene: 13. The CDR3 sequence is 12 residues long. Per the germline V gene, CDR1 is SQVTM and CDR2 is ANQGSEA. The CDR3 DNA follows: TGCAGCGTCCTCCGACAGGGAAGGGCCAACACCTTC. Protein: CSVLRQGRANTF.

The chain joins TRBV5-4 to TRBJ2-7; 8 nucleotides line up with TRBD2. V shed 4 bases, J shed 7 bases, and the junction held 13 bases outside the gene matches. Germline V gene lookup returns CDR1 SGHNT and CDR2 YYREEE (reference sequence). The CDR3 totals 15 residues. This CDR3 reads CASSQPGLDLWEQYF. DNA of the CDR3: TGTGCCAGCAGCCAGCCGGGACTAGATTTGTGGGAGCAGTACTTC. The whole variable domain, filled in from reference TRBV5-4 and TRBJ2-7, reads ETGVTQSPTHLIKTRGQQVTLRCSSQSGHNTVSWYQQALGQGPQFIFQYYREEENGRGNFPPRFSGLQFPNYSSELNVNALELDDSALYLCASSQPGLDLWEQYFGPGTRLTVT.

This clone was seen a handful of times. The chain joins TRBV5-4 to TRBJ2-6; 8 bases match TRBD2. This CDR3 region has 15 residues. CDR1 and CDR2 from the germline V gene are SGHNT and YYREEE (reference sequence). V shed 10 bases, J shed 0 bases, and the junction held 6 bases outside the gene matches. CDR3 bases: TGTGCCCTCACGGGGGGGCCCTCTGGGGCCAACGTCCTGACTTTC. As protein: CALTGGPSGANVLTF.